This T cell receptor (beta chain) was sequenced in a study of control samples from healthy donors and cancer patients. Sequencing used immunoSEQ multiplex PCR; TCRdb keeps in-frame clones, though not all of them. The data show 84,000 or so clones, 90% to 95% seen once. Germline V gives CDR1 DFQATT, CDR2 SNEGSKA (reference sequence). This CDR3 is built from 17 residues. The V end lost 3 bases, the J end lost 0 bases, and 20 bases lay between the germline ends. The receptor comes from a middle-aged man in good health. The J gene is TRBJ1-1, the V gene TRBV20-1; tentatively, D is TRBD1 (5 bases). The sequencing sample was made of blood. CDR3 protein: CSASPGALPPLNTEAFF. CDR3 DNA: TGCAGTGCTAGTCCTGGGGCGCTTCCCCCTTTGAACACTGAAGCTTTCTTT.